The 23 T cell receptor beta chains listed next were all sequenced from one sample in a study of blood T cell repertoires in COVID-19. The protocol was immunoSEQ multiplex PCR, while the TCRdb copy is restricted to in-frame clones and leaves out a portion. The sample contains tens of thousands of clones, 75% to 90% of which appear only once. Sequencing was performed on peripheral blood. The source of these receptors is a man aged 25 to 45 with COVID-19, enrolled during active disease.

The CDR3 is CASSRATGSSYEQYF. CDR3 bases: TGTGCCAGCAGCCGGGCGACTGGGAGCTCCTACGAGCAGTACTTC. The gene calls are TRBV5-4 and TRBJ2-7; TRBD2 might be the D (5 bases). This CDR3 region has 15 residues. V was pared by 4 bases and J by 0 bases, with 14 bases between. Germline values: CDR1 SGHNT, CDR2 YYREEE (reference sequence).

CDR3 nucleotides: TGTGCCAGTACTCGACAGAGGAACACTGAAGCTTTCTTT. It translates to CASTRQRNTEAFF. This chain connects TRBV19 to TRBJ1-1; tentative D call: TRBD1 (5 bases). CDR3 length: 13 amino acids. The germline gives CDR1 LNHDA, CDR2 SQIVND (reference sequence). Trimming took 7 bases from V and 1 from J, leaving 10 bases between them.

The chain carries TRBV12-1 and TRBJ2-3; the tabulated D call, TRBD2, remains unverified against the DNA. TRBV12-1 is classified as a pseudogene. The CDR3 covers 15 residues. CDR3 in amino acids: CASSLSGTSTDTQYF. The CDR3 DNA sequence: TGTGCCAGCAGCTTGAGCGGGACGTCCACAGATACGCAGTATTTT.

This clone was detected only a few times. This chain joins TRBV19 and TRBJ2-2, with 11 positions matching TRBD2. The length of the CDR3 is 15 residues. Trimming took 7 bases from V and 8 from J; bases not matched to a gene: 9. In germline, CDR1 is LNHDA, CDR2 SQIVND (reference sequence). CDR3: CASIETSGIDGELFF. CDR3 nucleotide sequence: TGTGCCAGTATCGAGACTAGCGGGATAGATGGGGAGCTGTTTTTT. Supplemented by reference TRBV19 and TRBJ2-2, the full variable domain reads DGGITQSPKYLFRKEGQNVTLSCEQNLNHDAMYWYRQDPGQGLRLIYYSQIVNDFQKGDIAEGYSVSREKKESFPLTVTSAQKNPTAFYLCASIETSGIDGELFFGEGSRLTVL.

The sample holds a few counts of this clone. The V gene is TRBV27, the J gene TRBJ1-5; D is unresolved. Trimming shortened V by 5 bases and J by 9 bases, and 20 bases separated the two germline ends. The germline CDR1 and CDR2 sequences are MNHEY and SMNVEV (reference sequence). The CDR3 runs 15 residues. CDR3 amino acids: CASSPNEGPRGPQHF. The CDR3 DNA sequence: TGTGCCAGCAGTCCCAATGAGGGTCCCCGGGGGCCCCAGCATTTT.

The V and J genes are TRBV6-2 or TRBV6-3 and TRBJ1-6; 10 nucleotides agree with TRBD1. Germline assignment: CDR1 MNHEY and CDR2 SVGEGT. The V and J ends lost 6 bases and 4 bases, in that order; junction bases with no gene match: 9. The CDR3 sequence is 17 residues long. The CDR3 nucleotides read TGTGCCAGCAGCCCTCTCGGGACAGGGGTTTATAATTCACCCCTCCACTTT. Amino acids: CASSPLGTGVYNSPLHF.

This chain connects TRBV28 to TRBJ1-5; perhaps TRBD1 as D (6 bases). CDR1 and CDR2 (germline): MDHEN, SYDVKM. This CDR3 region has 16 residues. Trimming shortened V by 5 bases and J by 0 bases, and 14 bases separated the two germline ends. The CDR3 sequence: CASSPTGPASNQPQHF. CDR3 coding DNA: TGTGCCAGCAGTCCAACAGGGCCCGCTAGCAATCAGCCCCAGCATTTT.

The chain employs TRBV6-2 or TRBV6-3 and TRBJ1-1; a possible D gene is TRBD1 (5 bases). The germline gives CDR1 MNHEY, CDR2 SVGEGT. This CDR3 is built from 13 residues. The V end lost 2 bases, the J end lost 7 bases, and 11 bases lay between the germline ends. CDR3: CASSYRDWDEAFF. The CDR3, as DNA: TGTGCCAGCAGTTACCGGGACTGGGATGAAGCTTTCTTT.

V and J are TRBV30 and TRBJ1-5; maybe TRBD1 (5 bases). Germline CDR1 and CDR2: GTSNPN and SVGIG (reference sequence). With 8 bases removed from V and 3 bases from J, the gap between germline ends came to 14 bases. There are 13 residues in the CDR3. The CDR3 protein is CAVAGTYNQPQHF. In nucleotides, the CDR3 is TGTGCCGTGGCCGGGACTTACAATCAGCCCCAGCATTTT.

Written as DNA, the CDR3 is TGTGCCAGCAGTCAGACGACAGGGAACGAGCAGTACTTC. It codes for CASSQTTGNEQYF. The J gene is TRBJ2-7, the V gene TRBV6-5; 7 bases are shared with TRBD1. The CDR3 totals 13 residues. Per germline, CDR1 MNHEY and CDR2 SVGAGI. Trimming removed 5 bases from V and 5 bases from J; junction bases left unmatched: 6.

The rearrangement uses TRBV28 and TRBJ2-6, with 7 positions matching TRBD1. Germline assignment: CDR1 MDHEN and CDR2 SYDVKM. CDR3 size: 18 residues. Germline trimming cut 5 bases from V and 0 bases from J; bases unmatched to any gene: 10. The CDR3 DNA reads as TGTGCCAGCAGTCTGACGGGACAGAGGGGCTCTGGGGCCAACGTCCTGACTTTC. Translation gives CASSLTGQRGSGANVLTF.

In this sample, this clone turned up once. The chain uses TRBV6-5 and TRBJ2-7; TRBD1 might be the D (6 bases). Trimming left V 0 bases short and J 6 bases short, with 15 bases between. Germline values: CDR1 MNHEY, CDR2 SVGAGI. The CDR3 contains 15 residues. For the CDR3, the DNA is TGTGCCAGCAGTTACTCTGGCCAGGGGATCCGCGAGCAGTACTTC. Protein product: CASSYSGQGIREQYF.

The chain's CDR3 is CASSSGLDLGEQFF. In DNA, the CDR3 is TGTGCCAGCAGCTCGGGACTGGACCTGGGGGAGCAGTTCTTC. This sequence joins TRBV5-4 and TRBJ2-1, with a weak D call TRBD2 (6 bases). The CDR3 is made up of 14 amino acids. The germline V and J ends were trimmed by 3 bases and 10 bases, with 17 bases remaining between them. Germline CDR1 reads SGHNT; CDR2 reads YYREEE (reference sequence).

The CDR3 nucleotides are TGTGCCAGTAGTGCGGGTACAAACACCATATATTTT. Protein sequence: CASSAGTNTIYF. The V and J genes are TRBV19 and TRBJ1-3; no clear D. Between the trimmed V and J ends, which lost 5 bases and 6 bases, there was a span of 8 bases. The CDR3 sequence is 12 residues long. Germline-derived CDR1 and CDR2 are LNHDA and SQIVND (reference sequence).

This chain joins TRBV11-2 and TRBJ2-7; D perhaps matches TRBD1 (5 bases). V was cut by 5 bases and J by 2 bases, with 16 bases left in between. The CDR3 consists of 15 residues. CDR1 and CDR2 (germline): SGHAT, FQNNGV. The CDR3 bases are TGTGCCAGCAGCACCATAAACAGGTACCCCTACGAGCAGTACTTC. Translated, it gives CASSTINRYPYEQYF.

The chain employs TRBV20-1 and TRBJ2-7; 8 bases align to TRBD2. Germline-derived CDR1 and CDR2 are DFQATT and SNEGSKA (reference sequence). The CDR3 runs to 11 residues. Trimming at V came to 6 bases and at J to 5 bases, leaving 3 bases not matched to a gene. The CDR3 sequence is CSARTSNEQYF. CDR3 coding DNA: TGCAGTGCGAGGACTAGCAACGAGCAGTACTTC.

This chain joins TRBV5-1 and TRBJ1-1, with 12 bases identical to TRBD1. The length of the CDR3 is 14 residues. The germline gives CDR1 SGHRS, CDR2 YFSETQ. Trimming cost V 4 bases and J 3 bases; bases outside gene matches: 1. In DNA, the CDR3 is TGCGCCAGCAGCCGGGACAGGGGGCACACTGAAGCTTTCTTT. Residues: CASSRDRGHTEAFF.

The V call is TRBV29-1, the J call TRBJ2-3; possibly TRBD2 for D (6 bases). V was shortened by 7 bases and J by 2 bases, with 16 bases between the two germline ends. The CDR3 has 14 residues. Germline-derived CDR1 and CDR2 are SQVTM and ANQGSEA. CDR3 DNA: TGCAGCGGTGCGGGAATGTCAATCACAGATACGCAGTATTTT. This gives the protein CSGAGMSITDTQYF.

The chain links TRBV25-1 to TRBJ1-1; tentative D call: TRBD1 (5 bases). The V gene's germline CDR1 is MGHDK and CDR2 SYGVNS. This CDR3 contains 15 residues. The V end lost 8 bases, the J end lost 7 bases, and 23 bases lay between the germline ends. The CDR3 nucleotides read TGTGCCAGCGCAGATTTTTTAAAGGGAAGGGGTGAAGCTTTCTTT. Translating it yields CASADFLKGRGEAFF.

The chain is built from TRBV3-1 (or the pseudogene TRBV3-2) and TRBJ1-2; 8 bases match TRBD1. The length of the CDR3 is 15 residues. V dropped 7 bases and J dropped 4; count of bases not matched to a gene: 11. CDR1 LGHDT and CDR2 YNNKEL come from the germline V gene (reference sequence). CDR3 amino acids: CASTTAPGQAYGYTF. CDR3 in DNA: TGTGCCAGCACCACCGCCCCGGGACAGGCCTATGGCTACACCTTC.

This clone was picked up a small number of times. The gene calls are TRBV10-3 and TRBJ1-1; D might be TRBD1 (6 bases). Per the germline V gene, CDR1 is ENHRY and CDR2 is SYGVKD. This CDR3 comprises 13 residues. V was pared by 9 bases and J by 1 base, with 12 bases between. CDR3 residues: CAIQTGPNTEAFF. As DNA, the CDR3 is TGTGCCATACAGACAGGCCCGAACACTGAAGCTTTCTTT.

This clone was counted only a few times. This sample also contains other DNA sequences that code for the same CDR3. The chain couples TRBV24-1 to TRBJ2-2; D gene unclear. Germline-derived CDR1 and CDR2 are KGHDR and SFDVKD. This CDR3 contains 14 residues. The germline V and J ends were trimmed by 1 base and 3 bases, with 5 bases remaining between them. This CDR3 reads CATSDFTDTGELFF. Here the CDR3 DNA reads TGTGCCACCAGTGATTTCACGGACACCGGGGAGCTGTTTTTT.

V usage is TRBV19 and J usage is TRBJ2-3; a possible D gene is TRBD1 (5 bases). Germline CDR1 and CDR2: LNHDA and SQIVND (reference sequence). Trimming took off 3 bases at V and 2 bases at J, with 15 bases between the two ends. This CDR3 has 16 residues. CDR3 amino acids: CASSIDSFVFTDTQYF. The CDR3 DNA reads TGTGCCAGTAGTATTGACAGCTTCGTCTTCACAGATACGCAGTATTTT. Full variable domain (rest looked up from reference TRBV19 and TRBJ2-3): DGGITQSPKYLFRKEGQNVTLSCEQNLNHDAMYWYRQDPGQGLRLIYYSQIVNDFQKGDIAEGYSVSREKKESFPLTVTSAQKNPTAFYLCASSIDSFVFTDTQYFGPGTRLTVL.